This entry describes one T cell receptor (beta chain). It was autoimmune disease history or systemic immunosuppression that excluded patients. The investigators sampled blood at baseline, at cycle 4 day 1, and at cycle 7 day 1. This entry belongs to a study of OX40 agonist ivuxolimab in advanced cancers. Study-level background: The study reported partial responses in three patients: one hepatocellular carcinoma, two cutaneous melanoma.

Sequencing was performed with immunoSEQ multiplex PCR; in TCRdb, only in-frame clones are kept and a portion is missing. In the table there are tens of thousands of clones, approximately 91% of which are singletons. The CDR3 is made up of 13 amino acids. With 4 bases removed from V and 2 bases from J, the gap between germline ends came to 9 bases. Germline loops: CDR1 SGHRS, CDR2 YFSETQ. The chain links TRBV5-1 to TRBJ1-1, with D unresolved. The sequence was obtained from an adult with an advanced solid tumor such as melanoma, head and neck, liver or kidney cancer. Source: CD4+ or CD8+ T cells sorted from blood, taken in a trial of the OX40 agonist ivuxolimab. CDR3 in amino acids: CASSHTVNTEAFF. The CDR3, as DNA: TGCGCCAGCAGCCACACGGTTAACACTGAAGCTTTCTTT. The full variable domain, in which reference TRBV5-1 and TRBJ1-1 provide the parts outside the CDR3, is KAGVTQTPRYLIKTRGQQVTLSCSPISGHRSVSWYQQTPGQGLQFLFEYFSETQRNKGNFPGRFSGRQFSNSRSEMNVSTLELGDSALYLCASSHTVNTEAFFGQGTRLTVV.